This T cell receptor (beta chain) was recovered during a study of lymphopenia after photon versus proton radiotherapy. About this clone: Antigen specificity is unknown.

TCRdb keeps only in-frame clones here, not all; method: immunoSEQ multiplex PCR. The sample yields about 7,300 clones, about 90% seen once. Looked up from germline, CDR1 is SGDLS and CDR2 is YYNGEE. There are 16 residues in the CDR3. V was clipped by 3 bases and J by 3 bases, with 19 bases between them. Findings of the study overall: Relative stability marked proton patients; photon patients lost diversity and naive cells. Authors raise, but do not show, better survival with proton therapy.

This receptor was taken from a man aged 55 to 69 with cholangiocarcinoma. The chain combines TRBV9 with TRBJ2-7; D possibly corresponds to TRBD2 (6 bases). This material consisted of peripheral blood, taken from a patient treated with photon-based radiotherapy. CDR3 nucleotide sequence: TGTGCCAGCAGCGCCCGAGCGTCGGGGGTACACTACGAGCAGTACTTC. This codes for CASSARASGVHYEQYF.